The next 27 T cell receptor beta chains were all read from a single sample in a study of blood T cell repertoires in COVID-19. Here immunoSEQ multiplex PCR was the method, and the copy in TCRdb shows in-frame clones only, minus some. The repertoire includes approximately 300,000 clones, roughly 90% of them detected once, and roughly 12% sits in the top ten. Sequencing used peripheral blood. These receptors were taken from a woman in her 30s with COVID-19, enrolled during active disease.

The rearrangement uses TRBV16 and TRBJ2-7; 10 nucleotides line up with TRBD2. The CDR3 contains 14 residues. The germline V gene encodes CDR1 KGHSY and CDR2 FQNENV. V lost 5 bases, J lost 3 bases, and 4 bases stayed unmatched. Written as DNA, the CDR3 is TGTGCCAGCAGCTTCATAGCGGGAGGCTACGAGCAGTACTTC. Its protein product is CASSFIAGGYEQYF.

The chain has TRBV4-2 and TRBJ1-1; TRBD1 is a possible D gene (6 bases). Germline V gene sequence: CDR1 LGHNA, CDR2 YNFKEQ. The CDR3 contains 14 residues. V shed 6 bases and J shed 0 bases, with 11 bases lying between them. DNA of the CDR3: TGTGCCAGCAGTAGGACAGTCATGAACACTGAAGCTTTCTTT. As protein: CASSRTVMNTEAFF.

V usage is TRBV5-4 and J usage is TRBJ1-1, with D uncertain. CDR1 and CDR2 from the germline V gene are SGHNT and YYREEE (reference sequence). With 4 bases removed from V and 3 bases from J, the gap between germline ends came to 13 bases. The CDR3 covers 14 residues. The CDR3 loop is CASSPTLRDTEAFF. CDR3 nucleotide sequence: TGTGCCAGCAGCCCGACATTGAGGGACACTGAAGCTTTCTTT.

The CDR3 DNA sequence: TGTGCCAGCAGCCCCTTAAGACAGGGAGGCTTGACTGAAGCTTTCTTT. It specifies CASSPLRQGGLTEAFF. This chain uses TRBV3-1 (or the pseudogene TRBV3-2) with TRBJ1-1; 7 nucleotides align to TRBD1. The CDR3 extends over 16 amino acids. V lost 4 bases, J lost 5 bases, and 13 bases stayed unmatched. CDR1 and CDR2 (germline): LGHDT, YNNKEL (reference sequence).

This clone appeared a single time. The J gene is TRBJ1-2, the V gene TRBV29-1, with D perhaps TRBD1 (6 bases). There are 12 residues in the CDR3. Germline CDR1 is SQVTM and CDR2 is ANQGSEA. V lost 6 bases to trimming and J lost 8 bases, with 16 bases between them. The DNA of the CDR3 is TGCAGCGTGGGGGACACTAGAAGGGGCTACACCTTC. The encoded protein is CSVGDTRRGYTF.

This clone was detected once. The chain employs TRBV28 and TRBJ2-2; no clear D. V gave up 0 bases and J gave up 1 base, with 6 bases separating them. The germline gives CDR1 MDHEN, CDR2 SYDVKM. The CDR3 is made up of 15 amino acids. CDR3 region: CASSLWQMNTGELFF. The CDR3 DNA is TGTGCCAGCAGTTTATGGCAGATGAACACCGGGGAGCTGTTTTTT.

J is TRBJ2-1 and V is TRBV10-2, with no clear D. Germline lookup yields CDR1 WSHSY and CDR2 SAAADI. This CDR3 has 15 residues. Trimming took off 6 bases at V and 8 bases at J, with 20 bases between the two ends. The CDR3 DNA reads TGCGCCAGCAGCGCTCCCGAGATAGAGGTGGATGAGCAGTTCTTC. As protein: CASSAPEIEVDEQFF.

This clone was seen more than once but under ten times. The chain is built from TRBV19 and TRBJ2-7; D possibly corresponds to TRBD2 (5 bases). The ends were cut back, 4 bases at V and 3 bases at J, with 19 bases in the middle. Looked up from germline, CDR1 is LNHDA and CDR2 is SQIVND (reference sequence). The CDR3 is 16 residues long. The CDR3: CASSRTSADRIYEQYF. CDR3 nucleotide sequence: TGTGCCAGTAGTAGAACTAGTGCCGATAGAATCTACGAGCAGTACTTC.

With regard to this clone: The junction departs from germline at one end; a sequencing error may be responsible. The CDR3 sequence: CARSWGGRDRGPETQYF. CDR3 coding DNA: TGCGCCCGCAGCTGGGGGGGCCGGGACAGGGGGCCGGAGACCCAGTACTTC. J is TRBJ2-5 and V is TRBV5-1, with 12 bases identical to TRBD1. CDR3 length: 17 residues. The germline CDR1 and CDR2 sequences are SGHRS and YFSETQ.

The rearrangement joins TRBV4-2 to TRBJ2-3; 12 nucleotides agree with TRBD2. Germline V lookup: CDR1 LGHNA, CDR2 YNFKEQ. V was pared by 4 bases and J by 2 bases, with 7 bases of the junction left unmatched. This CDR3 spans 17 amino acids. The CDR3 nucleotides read TGTGCCAGCAGCCTCCTAGCGGGAGGGACTTCCACAGATACGCAGTATTTT. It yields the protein CASSLLAGGTSTDTQYF.

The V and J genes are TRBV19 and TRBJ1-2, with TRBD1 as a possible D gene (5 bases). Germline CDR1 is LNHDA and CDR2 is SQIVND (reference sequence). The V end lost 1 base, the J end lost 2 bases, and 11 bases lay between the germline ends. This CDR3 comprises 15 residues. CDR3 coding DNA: TGTGCCAGTAGTATAGTTGACACAGGAAACTATGGCTACACCTTC. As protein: CASSIVDTGNYGYTF.

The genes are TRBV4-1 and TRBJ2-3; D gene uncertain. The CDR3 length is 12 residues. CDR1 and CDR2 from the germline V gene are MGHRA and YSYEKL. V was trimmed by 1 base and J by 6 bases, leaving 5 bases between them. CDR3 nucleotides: TGCGCCAGCAGCCAAGGTCCTGATACGCAGTATTTT. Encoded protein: CASSQGPDTQYF.

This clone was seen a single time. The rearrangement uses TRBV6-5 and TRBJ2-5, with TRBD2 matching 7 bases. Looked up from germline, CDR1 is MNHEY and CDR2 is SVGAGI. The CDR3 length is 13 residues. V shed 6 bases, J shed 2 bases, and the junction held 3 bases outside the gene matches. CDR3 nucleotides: TGTGCCAGCAGACGCGGGGGTCAAGAGACCCAGTACTTC. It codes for CASRRGGQETQYF.

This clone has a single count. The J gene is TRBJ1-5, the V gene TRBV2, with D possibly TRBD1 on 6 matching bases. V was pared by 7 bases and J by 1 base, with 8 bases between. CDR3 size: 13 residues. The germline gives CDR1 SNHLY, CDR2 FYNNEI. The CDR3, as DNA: TGTGCCAGCAAGGGGGAGAGCAATCAGCCCCAGCATTTT. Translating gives CASKGESNQPQHF.

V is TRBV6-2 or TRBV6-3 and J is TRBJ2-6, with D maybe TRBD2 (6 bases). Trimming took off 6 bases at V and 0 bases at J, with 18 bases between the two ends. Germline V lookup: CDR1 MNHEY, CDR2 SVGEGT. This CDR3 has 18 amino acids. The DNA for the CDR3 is TGTGCCAGCAGCTCAGAGAAGGGGAGGCTCTCTGGGGCCAACGTCCTGACTTTC. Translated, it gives CASSSEKGRLSGANVLTF.

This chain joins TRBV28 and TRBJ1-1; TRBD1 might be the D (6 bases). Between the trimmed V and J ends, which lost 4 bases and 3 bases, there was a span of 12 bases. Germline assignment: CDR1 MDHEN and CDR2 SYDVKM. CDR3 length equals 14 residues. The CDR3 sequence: CASSWPQGYTEAFF. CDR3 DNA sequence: TGTGCCAGCAGTTGGCCTCAGGGGTACACTGAAGCTTTCTTT.

The CDR3 is CASSFAGGELFF. The CDR3 region has the DNA TGTGCCAGCAGCTTCGCCGGCGGGGAGCTGTTTTTT. V is TRBV7-9 and J is TRBJ2-2; D gene uncertain. The CDR3 covers 12 residues. Trimming pared 3 bases from V and 7 bases from J, leaving 6 bases between. Per germline, CDR1 SEHNR and CDR2 FQNEAQ (reference sequence).

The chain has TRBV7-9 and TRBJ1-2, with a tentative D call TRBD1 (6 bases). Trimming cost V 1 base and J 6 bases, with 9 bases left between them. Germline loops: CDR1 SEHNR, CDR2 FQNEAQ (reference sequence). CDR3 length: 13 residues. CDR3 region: CASSLVRGHGYTF. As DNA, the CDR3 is TGTGCCAGCAGCTTAGTCAGGGGCCATGGCTACACCTTC. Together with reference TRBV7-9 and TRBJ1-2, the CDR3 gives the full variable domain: DTGVSQNPRHKITKRGQNVTFRCDPISEHNRLYWYRQTLGQGPEFLTYFQNEAQLEKSRLLSDRFSAERPKGSFSTLEIQRTEQGDSAMYLCASSLVRGHGYTFGSGTRLTVV.

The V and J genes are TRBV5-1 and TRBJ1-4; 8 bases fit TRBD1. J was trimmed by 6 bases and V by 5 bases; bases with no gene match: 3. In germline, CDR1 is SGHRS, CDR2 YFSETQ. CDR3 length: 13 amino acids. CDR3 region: CASRKDRDEKLFF. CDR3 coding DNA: TGCGCCAGCAGGAAGGACAGGGATGAAAAACTGTTTTTT.

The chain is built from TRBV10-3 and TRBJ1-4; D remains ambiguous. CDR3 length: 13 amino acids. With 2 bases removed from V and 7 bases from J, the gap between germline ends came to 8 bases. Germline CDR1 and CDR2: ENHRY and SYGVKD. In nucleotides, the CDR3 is TGTGCCATCAGTGAGGGGCCAGCTGAAAAACTGTTTTTT. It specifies CAISEGPAEKLFF.

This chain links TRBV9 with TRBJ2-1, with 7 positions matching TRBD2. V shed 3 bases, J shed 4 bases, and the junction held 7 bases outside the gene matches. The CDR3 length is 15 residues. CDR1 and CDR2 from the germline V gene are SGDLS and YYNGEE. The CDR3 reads CASSAMTSPYNEQFF. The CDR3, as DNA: TGTGCCAGCAGCGCCATGACTAGCCCTTACAATGAGCAGTTCTTC.

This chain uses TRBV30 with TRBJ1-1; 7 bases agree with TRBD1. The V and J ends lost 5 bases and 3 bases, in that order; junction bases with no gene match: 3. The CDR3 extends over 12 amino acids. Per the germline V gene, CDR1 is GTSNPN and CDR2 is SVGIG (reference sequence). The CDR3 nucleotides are TGTGCCTGGGACAGGGAAGACACTGAAGCTTTCTTT. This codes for CAWDREDTEAFF.

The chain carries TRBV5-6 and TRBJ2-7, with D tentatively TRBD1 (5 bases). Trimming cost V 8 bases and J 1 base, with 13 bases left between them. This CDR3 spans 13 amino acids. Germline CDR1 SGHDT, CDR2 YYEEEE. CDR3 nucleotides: TGTGCCAGTTTCCTTACAGGATCCTACGAGCAGTACTTC. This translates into CASFLTGSYEQYF.

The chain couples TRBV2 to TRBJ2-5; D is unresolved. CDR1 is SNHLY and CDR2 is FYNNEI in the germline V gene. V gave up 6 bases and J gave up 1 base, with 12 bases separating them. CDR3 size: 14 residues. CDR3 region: CASRESAIQETQYF. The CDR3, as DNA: TGTGCCAGCAGGGAGTCGGCAATCCAAGAGACCCAGTACTTC.

Here the CDR3 DNA reads TGTGCCAGCAGCCTCCCGGGTGAAAAACTGTTTTTT. Its protein product is CASSLPGEKLFF. This rearrangement joins TRBV5-4 to TRBJ1-4, with no clear D. The germline V and J ends were trimmed by 4 bases and 7 bases, with 8 bases remaining between them. The CDR3 is 12 residues long. CDR1 and CDR2 (germline): SGHNT, YYREEE (reference sequence).

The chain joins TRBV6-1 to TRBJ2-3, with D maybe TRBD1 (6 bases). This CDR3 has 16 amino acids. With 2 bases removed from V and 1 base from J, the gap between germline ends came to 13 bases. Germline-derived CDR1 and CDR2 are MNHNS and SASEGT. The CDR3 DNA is TGTGCCAGCAGTGAACAGGGGACCCCCGGCACAGATACGCAGTATTTT. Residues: CASSEQGTPGTDTQYF.

The CDR3 DNA reads TGTGCCAGTGGCCTGGGGACAGACAATGAGCAGTTCTTC. This codes for CASGLGTDNEQFF. The chain combines TRBV19 with TRBJ2-1; 7 bases are shared with TRBD1. Germline V lookup: CDR1 LNHDA, CDR2 SQIVND (reference sequence). This CDR3 contains 13 residues. The V and J ends lost 8 bases and 5 bases, in that order; junction bases with no gene match: 6.